The TCR beta chain described here comes from a study of CD8 T cells in ankylosing spondylitis. Findings of the study overall: A motif in TCR beta, a set of about 8 highly homologous variants, appeared characteristic of ankylosing spondylitis blood.

From the 5' RACE reads, TCRdb called clonotypes with MiXCR, one entry per CDR3 protein. Among 150,000 to 200,000 distinct CDR3 sequences listed, around 16% were seen once. This clonotype has a count of ten or more. Antigen specificity is unknown. Source material: blood, either unsorted or a sorted T cell fraction (not recorded which). The clonotype was recovered from a male donor with ankylosing spondylitis or in good health (not recorded which).

CDR3 DNA sequence: TGTGCCAGCAGTTACTCCGGACCCAGGGATGGGGAGCAGTACTTC. Its translation: CASSYSGPRDGEQYF. This sequence joins TRBV6-5 and TRBJ2-7, with a weak D call TRBD1 (5 bases). The V and J ends lost 0 bases and 7 bases respectively, with 16 bases between them. Per germline, CDR1 MNHEY and CDR2 SVGAGI. The CDR3 is made up of 15 amino acids.